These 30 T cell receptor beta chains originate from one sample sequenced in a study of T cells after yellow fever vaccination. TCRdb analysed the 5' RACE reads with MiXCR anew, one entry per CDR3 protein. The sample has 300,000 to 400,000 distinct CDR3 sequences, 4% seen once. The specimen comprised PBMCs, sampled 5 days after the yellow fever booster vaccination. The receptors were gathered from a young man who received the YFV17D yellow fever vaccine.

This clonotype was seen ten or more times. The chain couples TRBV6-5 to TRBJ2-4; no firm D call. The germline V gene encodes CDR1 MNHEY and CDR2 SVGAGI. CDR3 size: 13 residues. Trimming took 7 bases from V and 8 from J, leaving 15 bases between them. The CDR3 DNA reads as TGTGCCAGCACCCCCCGGCAATTGGACATTCAGTACTTC. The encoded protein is CASTPRQLDIQYF.

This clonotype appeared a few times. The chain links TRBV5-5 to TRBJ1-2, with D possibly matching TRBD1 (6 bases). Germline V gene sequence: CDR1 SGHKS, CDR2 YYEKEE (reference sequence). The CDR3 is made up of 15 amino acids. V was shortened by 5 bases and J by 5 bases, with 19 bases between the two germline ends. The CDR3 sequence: CASRDSRRSLYGYTF. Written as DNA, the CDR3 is TGTGCCAGCAGGGACAGCCGAAGATCTCTATATGGCTACACCTTC.

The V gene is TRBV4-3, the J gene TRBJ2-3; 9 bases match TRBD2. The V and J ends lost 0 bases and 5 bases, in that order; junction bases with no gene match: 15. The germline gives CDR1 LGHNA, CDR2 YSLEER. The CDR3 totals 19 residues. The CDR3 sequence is CASSQEASGGRDMVDTQYF. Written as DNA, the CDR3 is TGCGCCAGCAGCCAAGAGGCGAGCGGGGGGAGGGATATGGTAGATACGCAGTATTTT.

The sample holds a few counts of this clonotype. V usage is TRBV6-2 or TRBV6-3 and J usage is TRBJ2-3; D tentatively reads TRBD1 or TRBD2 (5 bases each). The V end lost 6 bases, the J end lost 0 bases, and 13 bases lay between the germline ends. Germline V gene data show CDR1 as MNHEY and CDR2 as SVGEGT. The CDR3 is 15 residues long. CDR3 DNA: TGTGCCAGCAGCAGAGGGACCTCTAGCACAGATACGCAGTATTTT. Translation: CASSRGTSSTDTQYF.

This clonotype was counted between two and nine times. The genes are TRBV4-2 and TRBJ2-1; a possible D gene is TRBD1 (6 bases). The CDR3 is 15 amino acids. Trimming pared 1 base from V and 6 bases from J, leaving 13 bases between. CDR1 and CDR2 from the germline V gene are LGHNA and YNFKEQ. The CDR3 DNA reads TGTGCCAGCAGCCAAGGGCAAGGACAGAGCAATGAGCAGTTCTTC. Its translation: CASSQGQGQSNEQFF.

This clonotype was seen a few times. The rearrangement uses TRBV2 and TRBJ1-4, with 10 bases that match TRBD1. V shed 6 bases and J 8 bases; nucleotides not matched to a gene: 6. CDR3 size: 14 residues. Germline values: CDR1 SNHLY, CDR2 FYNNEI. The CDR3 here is CASRGQGIREKLFF. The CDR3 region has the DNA TGTGCCAGCAGGGGACAGGGGATACGGGAAAAACTGTTTTTT.

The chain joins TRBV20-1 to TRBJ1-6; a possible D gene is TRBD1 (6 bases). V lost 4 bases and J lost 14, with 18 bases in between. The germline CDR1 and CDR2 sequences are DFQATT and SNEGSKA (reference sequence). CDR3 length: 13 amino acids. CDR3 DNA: TGCAGTGCTAAGCAGGGGCTTTTGGGGACCCTCCACTTT. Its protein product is CSAKQGLLGTLHF.

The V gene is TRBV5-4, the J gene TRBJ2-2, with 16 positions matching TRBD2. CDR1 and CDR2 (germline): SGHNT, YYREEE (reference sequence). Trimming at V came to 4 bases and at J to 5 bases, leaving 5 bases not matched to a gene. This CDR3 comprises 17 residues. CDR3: CASSPEGLAGGTGELFF. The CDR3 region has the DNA TGTGCCAGCAGCCCGGAGGGACTAGCGGGGGGGACCGGGGAGCTGTTTTTT. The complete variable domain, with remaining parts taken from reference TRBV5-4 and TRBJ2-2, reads ETGVTQSPTHLIKTRGQQVTLRCSSQSGHNTVSWYQQALGQGPQFIFQYYREEENGRGNFPPRFSGLQFPNYSSELNVNALELDDSALYLCASSPEGLAGGTGELFFGEGSRLTVL.

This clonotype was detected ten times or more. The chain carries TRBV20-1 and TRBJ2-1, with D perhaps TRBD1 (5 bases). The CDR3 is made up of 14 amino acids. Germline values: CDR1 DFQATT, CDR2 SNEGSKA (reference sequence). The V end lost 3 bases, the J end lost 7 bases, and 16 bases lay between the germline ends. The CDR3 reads CSASPQASGNEQFF. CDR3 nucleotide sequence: TGCAGTGCTAGTCCCCAGGCCTCAGGGAATGAGCAGTTCTTC.

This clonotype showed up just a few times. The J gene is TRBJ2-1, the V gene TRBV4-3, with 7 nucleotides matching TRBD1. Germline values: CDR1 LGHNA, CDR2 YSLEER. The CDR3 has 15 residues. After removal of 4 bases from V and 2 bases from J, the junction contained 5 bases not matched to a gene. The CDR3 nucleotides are TGCGCCAGCAGCCGAGACAGGGTAACCTACAATGAGCAGTTCTTC. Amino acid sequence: CASSRDRVTYNEQFF.

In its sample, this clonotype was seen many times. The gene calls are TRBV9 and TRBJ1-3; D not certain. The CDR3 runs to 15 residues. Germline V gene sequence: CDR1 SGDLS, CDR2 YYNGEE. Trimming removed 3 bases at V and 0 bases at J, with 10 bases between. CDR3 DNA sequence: TGTGCCAGCAGCGCACAAGGAGACTCTGGAAACACCATATATTTT. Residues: CASSAQGDSGNTIYF.

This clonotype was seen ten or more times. CDR3 bases: TGCGCCAGCAGCCATGGGGGGACAGCCGGGGTTGCCTACGAGCAGTACTTC. This sequence encodes CASSHGGTAGVAYEQYF. This sequence joins TRBV4-1 and TRBJ2-7; D may be TRBD1 (7 bases). V was clipped by 3 bases and J by 2 bases, with 20 bases between them. Germline CDR1 and CDR2: MGHRA and YSYEKL. CDR3 length equals 17 residues.

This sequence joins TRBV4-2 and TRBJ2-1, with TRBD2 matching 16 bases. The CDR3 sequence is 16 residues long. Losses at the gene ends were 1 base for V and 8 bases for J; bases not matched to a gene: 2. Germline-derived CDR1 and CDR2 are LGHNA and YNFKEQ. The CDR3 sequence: CASSQVGLAGGDEQFF. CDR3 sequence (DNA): TGTGCCAGCAGCCAAGTGGGACTAGCGGGGGGGGATGAGCAGTTCTTC.

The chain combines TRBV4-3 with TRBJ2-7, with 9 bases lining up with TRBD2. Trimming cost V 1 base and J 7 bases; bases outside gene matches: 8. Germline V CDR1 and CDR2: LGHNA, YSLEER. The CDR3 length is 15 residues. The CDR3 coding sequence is TGCGCCAGCAGCCAAGTAGCGGGGGCGCCGGGTGAGCAGTACTTC. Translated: CASSQVAGAPGEQYF.

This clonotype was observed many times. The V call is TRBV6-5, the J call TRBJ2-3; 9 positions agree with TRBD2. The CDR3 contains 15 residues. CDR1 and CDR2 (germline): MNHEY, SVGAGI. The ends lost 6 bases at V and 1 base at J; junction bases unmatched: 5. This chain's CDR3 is CASRVTSGRTDTQYF. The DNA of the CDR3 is TGTGCCAGCAGGGTGACTAGCGGACGCACAGATACGCAGTATTTT.

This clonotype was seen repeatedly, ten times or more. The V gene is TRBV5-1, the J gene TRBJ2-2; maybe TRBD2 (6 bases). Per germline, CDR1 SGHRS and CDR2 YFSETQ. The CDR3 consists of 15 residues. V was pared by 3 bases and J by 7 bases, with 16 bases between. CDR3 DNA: TGCGCCAGCAGCTCGGGAGCGTCAGGGTTCGGGGAGCTGTTTTTT. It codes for CASSSGASGFGELFF.

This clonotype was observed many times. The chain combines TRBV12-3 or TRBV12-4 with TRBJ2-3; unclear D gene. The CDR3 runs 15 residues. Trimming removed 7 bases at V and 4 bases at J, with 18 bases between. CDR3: CASIAPARHPDTQYF. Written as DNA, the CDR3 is TGTGCCAGCATCGCCCCCGCCAGGCACCCAGATACGCAGTATTTT.

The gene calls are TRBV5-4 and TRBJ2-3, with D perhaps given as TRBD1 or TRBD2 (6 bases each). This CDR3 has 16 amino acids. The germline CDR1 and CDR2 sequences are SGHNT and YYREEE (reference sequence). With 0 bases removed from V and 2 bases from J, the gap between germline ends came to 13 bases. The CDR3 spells CASSLDGGDNTDTQYF. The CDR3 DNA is TGTGCCAGCAGCTTGGACGGCGGGGACAACACAGATACGCAGTATTTT.

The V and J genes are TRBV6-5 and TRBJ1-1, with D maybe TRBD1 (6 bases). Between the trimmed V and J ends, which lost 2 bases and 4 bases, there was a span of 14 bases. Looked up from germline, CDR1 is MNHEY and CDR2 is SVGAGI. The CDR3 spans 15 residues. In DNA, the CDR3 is TGTGCCAGCAGTTACACAGGGCATCGGGTCACTGAAGCTTTCTTT. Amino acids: CASSYTGHRVTEAFF.

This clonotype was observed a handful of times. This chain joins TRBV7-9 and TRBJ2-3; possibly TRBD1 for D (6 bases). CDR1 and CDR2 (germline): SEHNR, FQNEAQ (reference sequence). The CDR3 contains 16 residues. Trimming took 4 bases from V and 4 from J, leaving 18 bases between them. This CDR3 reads CASSSNQGFAADTQYF. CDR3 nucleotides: TGTGCCAGCAGCTCCAACCAGGGGTTTGCGGCAGATACGCAGTATTTT.

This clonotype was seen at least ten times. The CDR3, as DNA: TGCGCCAGCAGCCAAGGAGGGGCAGGGCCGGCGGTTGAGCAGTTCTTC. Translated, it gives CASSQGGAGPAVEQFF. The chain has TRBV4-1 and TRBJ2-1; perhaps D is TRBD1 or TRBD2 (5 bases each). The V end lost 1 base, the J end lost 9 bases, and 19 bases lay between the germline ends. Germline CDR1 and CDR2: MGHRA and YSYEKL. The CDR3 extends over 16 amino acids.

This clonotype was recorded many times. The CDR3 here is CASSFSQAGGEQYF. DNA for the CDR3: TGCGCCAGCAGCTTTTCCCAAGCGGGGGGCGAGCAGTACTTC. The rearrangement joins TRBV5-1 to TRBJ2-7, with 9 positions matching TRBD2. CDR1 is SGHRS and CDR2 is YFSETQ in the germline V gene. This CDR3 has 14 amino acids. V trimming: 2 bases; J trimming: 6 bases; junction bases outside the gene matches: 6.

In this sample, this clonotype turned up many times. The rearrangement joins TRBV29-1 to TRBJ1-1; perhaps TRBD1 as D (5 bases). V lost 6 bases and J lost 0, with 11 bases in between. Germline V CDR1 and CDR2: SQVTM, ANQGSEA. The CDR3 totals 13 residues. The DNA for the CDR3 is TGCAGCGTCGTGACAGTCATGAACACTGAAGCTTTCTTT. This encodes CSVVTVMNTEAFF.

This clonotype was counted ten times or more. CDR3 residues: CASAFLRESGPSGNTIYF. The CDR3, as DNA: TGTGCCAGCGCCTTCCTAAGGGAATCGGGTCCCTCTGGAAACACCATATATTTT. This chain links TRBV21-1 with TRBJ1-3. TRBV21-1 counts as a pseudogene. The CDR3 sequence is 18 residues long.

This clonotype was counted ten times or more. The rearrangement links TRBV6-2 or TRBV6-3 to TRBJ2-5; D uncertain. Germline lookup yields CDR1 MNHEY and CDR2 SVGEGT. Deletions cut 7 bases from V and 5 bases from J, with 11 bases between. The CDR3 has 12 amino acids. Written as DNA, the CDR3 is TGTGCCAGCAACTCCGGGCGGGAGACCCAGTACTTC. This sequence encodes CASNSGRETQYF.

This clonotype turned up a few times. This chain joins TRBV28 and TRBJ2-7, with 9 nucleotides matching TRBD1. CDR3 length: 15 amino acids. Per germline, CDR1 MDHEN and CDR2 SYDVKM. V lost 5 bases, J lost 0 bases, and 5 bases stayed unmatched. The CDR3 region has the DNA TGTGCCAGCAGTACAGGGGGCGATTTCTCCTACGAGCAGTACGTC. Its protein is CASSTGGDFSYEQYV.

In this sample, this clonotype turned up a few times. CDR3 nucleotides: TGTGCCAGCAGCTTGGTTTGGGGCACAGATACGCAGTATTTT. It specifies CASSLVWGTDTQYF. The chain couples TRBV5-4 to TRBJ2-3; no clear D gene. Trimming removed 0 bases from V and 1 base from J, with 6 bases in between. The germline V gene has CDR1 SGHNT and CDR2 YYREEE (reference sequence). This CDR3 comprises 14 residues.

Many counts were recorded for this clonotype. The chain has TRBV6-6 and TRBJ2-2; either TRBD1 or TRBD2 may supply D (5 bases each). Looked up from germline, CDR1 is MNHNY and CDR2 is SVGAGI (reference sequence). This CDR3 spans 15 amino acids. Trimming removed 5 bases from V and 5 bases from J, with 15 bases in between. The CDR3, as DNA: TGTGCCAGCAGTACGTCCCCGAGGGGAACCGGGGAGCTGTTTTTT. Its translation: CASSTSPRGTGELFF.

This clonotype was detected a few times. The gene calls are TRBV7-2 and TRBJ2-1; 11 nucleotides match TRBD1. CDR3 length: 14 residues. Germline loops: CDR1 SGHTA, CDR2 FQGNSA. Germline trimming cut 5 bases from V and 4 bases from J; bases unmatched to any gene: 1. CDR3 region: CASSRDRGYNEQFF. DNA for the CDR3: TGTGCCAGCAGCCGGGACAGGGGGTACAATGAGCAGTTCTTC.

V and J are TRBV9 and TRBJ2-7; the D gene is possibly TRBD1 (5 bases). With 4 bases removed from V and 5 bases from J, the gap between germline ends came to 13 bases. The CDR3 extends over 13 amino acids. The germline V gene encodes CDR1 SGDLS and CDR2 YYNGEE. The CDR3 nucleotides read TGTGCCAGCAGCAGAGACAGAAACGACGAGCAGTACTTC. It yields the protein CASSRDRNDEQYF.